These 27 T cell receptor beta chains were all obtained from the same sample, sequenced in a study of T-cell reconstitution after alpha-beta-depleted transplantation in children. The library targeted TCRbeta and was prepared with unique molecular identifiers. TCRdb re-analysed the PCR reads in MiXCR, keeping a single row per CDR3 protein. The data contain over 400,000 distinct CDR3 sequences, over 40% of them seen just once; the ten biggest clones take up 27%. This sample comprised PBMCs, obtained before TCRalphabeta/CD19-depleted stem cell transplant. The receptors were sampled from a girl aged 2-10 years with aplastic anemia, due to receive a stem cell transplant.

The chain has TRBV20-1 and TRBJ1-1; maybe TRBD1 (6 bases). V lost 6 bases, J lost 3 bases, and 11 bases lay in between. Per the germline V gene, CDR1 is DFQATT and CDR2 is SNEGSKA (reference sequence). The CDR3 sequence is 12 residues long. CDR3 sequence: CSATRGYTEAFF. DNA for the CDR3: TGCAGTGCAACCAGGGGTTACACTGAAGCTTTCTTT.

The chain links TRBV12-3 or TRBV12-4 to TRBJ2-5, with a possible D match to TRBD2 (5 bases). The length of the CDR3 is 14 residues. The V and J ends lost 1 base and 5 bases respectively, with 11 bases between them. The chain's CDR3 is CASSLGTRRETQYF. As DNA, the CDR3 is TGTGCCAGCAGTTTAGGGACTCGTCGCGAGACCCAGTACTTC.

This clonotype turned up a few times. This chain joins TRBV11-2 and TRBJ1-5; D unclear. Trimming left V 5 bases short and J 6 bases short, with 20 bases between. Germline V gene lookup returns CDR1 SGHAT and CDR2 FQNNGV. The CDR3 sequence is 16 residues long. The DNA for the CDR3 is TGTGCCAGCAGCCCTGGACCCGTGAACCATCGTCAGCCCCAGCATTTT. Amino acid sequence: CASSPGPVNHRQPQHF.

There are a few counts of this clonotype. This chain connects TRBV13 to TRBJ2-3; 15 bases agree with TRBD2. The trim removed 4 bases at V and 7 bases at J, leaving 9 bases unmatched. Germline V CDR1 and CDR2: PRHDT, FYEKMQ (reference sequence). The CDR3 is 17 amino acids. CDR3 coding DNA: TGTGCCAGCAGCTCCCCCGGACTAGCGGGAGGGCCAAATACGCAGTATTTT. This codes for CASSSPGLAGGPNTQYF.

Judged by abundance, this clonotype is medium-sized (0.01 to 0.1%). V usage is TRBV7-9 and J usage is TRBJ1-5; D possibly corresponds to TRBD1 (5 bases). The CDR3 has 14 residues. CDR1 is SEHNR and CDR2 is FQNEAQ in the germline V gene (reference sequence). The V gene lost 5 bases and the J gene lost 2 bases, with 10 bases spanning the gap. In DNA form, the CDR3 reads TGTGCCAGCAGCAACCAAGGGGGCAATCAGCCCCAGCATTTT. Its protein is CASSNQGGNQPQHF.

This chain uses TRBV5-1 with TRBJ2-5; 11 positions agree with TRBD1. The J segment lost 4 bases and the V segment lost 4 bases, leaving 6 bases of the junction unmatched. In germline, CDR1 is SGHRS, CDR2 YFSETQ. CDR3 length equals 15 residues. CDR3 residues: CASSLRTGGLETQYF. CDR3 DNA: TGCGCCAGCAGCCTTCGGACAGGGGGCCTAGAGACCCAGTACTTC. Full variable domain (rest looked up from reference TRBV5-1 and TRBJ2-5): KAGVTQTPRYLIKTRGQQVTLSCSPISGHRSVSWYQQTPGQGLQFLFEYFSETQRNKGNFPGRFSGRQFSNSRSEMNVSTLELGDSALYLCASSLRTGGLETQYFGPGTRLLVL.

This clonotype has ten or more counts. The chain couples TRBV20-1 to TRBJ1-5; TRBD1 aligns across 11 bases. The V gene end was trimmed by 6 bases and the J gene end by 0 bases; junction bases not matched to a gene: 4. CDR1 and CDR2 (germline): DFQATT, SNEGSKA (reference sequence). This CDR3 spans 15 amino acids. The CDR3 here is CSAPDRGHSNQPQHF. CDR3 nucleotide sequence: TGCAGTGCCCCGGACAGGGGGCATAGCAATCAGCCCCAGCATTTT.

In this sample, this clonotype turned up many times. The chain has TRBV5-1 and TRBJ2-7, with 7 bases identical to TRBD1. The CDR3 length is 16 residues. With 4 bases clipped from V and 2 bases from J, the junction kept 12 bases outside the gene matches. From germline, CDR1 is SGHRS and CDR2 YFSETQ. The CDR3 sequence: CASSVGDRRGTYEQYF. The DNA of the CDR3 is TGCGCCAGCAGCGTCGGGGACAGAAGAGGCACCTACGAGCAGTACTTC.

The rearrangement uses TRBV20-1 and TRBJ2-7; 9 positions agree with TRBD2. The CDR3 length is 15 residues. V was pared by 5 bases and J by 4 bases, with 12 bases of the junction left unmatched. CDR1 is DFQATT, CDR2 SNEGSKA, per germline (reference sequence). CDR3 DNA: TGCAGTGCTCCCGATAGCGGGAGAAGTTCGTACGAGCAGTACTTC. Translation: CSAPDSGRSSYEQYF.

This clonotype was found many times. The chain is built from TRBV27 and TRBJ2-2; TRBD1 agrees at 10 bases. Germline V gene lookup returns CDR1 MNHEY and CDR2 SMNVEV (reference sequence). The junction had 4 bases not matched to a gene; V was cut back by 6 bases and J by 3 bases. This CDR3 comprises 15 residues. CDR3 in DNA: TGTGCCAGCAGCTCCGGACAGGGGGACACCGGGGAGCTGTTTTTT. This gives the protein CASSSGQGDTGELFF.

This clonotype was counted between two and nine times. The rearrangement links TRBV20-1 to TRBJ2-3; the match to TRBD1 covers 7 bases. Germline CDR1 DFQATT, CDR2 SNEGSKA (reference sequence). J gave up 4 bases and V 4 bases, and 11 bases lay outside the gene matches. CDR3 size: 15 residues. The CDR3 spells CSATIRDRLADTQYF. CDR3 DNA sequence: TGCAGTGCTACTATTCGGGACAGATTGGCAGATACGCAGTATTTT.

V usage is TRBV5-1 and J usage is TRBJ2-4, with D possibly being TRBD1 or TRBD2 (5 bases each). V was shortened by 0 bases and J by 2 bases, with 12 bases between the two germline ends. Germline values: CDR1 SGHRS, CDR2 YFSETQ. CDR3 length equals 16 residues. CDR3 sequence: CASSLGDPMTKNIQYF. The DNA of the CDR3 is TGCGCCAGCAGCTTGGGGGACCCAATGACCAAAAACATTCAGTACTTC.

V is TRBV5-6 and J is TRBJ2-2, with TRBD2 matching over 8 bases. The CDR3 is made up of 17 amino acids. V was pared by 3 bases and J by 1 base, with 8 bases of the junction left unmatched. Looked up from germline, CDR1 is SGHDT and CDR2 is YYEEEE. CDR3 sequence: CASSSYTSGMNTGELFF. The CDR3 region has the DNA TGTGCCAGCAGCTCTTATACTAGCGGAATGAACACCGGGGAGCTGTTTTTT.

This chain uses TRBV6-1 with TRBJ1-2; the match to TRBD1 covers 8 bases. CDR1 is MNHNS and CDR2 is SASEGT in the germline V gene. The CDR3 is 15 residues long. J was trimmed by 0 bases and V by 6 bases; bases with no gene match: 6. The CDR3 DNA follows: TGTGCCAGCAGCCTTTACAGGGGGGCTAACTATGGCTACACCTTC. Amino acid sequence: CASSLYRGANYGYTF.

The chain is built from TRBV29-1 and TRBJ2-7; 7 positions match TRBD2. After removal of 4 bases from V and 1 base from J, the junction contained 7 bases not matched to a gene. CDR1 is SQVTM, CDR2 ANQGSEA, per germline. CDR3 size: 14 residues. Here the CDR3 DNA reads TGCAGCGTTGTCAAGCGGGATTCGTCCTACGAGCAGTACTTC. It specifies CSVVKRDSSYEQYF.

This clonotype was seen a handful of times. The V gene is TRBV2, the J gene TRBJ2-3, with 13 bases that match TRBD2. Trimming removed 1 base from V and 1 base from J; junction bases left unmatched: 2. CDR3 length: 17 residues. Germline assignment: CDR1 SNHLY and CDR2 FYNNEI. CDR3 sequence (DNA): TGTGCCAGCAGTGAAGGGGGACTAGCGGGACGCACAGATACGCAGTATTTT. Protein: CASSEGGLAGRTDTQYF.

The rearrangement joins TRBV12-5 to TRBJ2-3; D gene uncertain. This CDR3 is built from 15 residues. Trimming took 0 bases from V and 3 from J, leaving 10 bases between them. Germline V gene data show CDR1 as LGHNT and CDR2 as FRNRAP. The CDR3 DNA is TGTGCTAGTGGTTTGGTACAGCCGATAACAGATACGCAGTATTTT. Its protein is CASGLVQPITDTQYF. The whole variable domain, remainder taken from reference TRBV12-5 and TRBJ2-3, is DARVTQTPRHKVTEMGQEVTMRCQPILGHNTVFWYRQTMMQGLELLAYFRNRAPLDDSGMPKDRFSAEMPDATLATLKIQPSEPRDSAVYFCASGLVQPITDTQYFGPGTRLTVL.

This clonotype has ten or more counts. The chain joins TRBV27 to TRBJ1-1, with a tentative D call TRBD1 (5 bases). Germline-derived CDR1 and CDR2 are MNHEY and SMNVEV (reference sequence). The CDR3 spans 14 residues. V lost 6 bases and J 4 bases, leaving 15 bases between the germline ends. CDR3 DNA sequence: TGTGCCAGCAGACCCTCCCAGGGAATCACTGAAGCTTTCTTT. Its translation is CASRPSQGITEAFF.

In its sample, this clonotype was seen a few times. The CDR3 DNA reads TGCGCCAGCAGCCAAGATAGTTTTGGGCTGCACCAGTTCTTC. This sequence encodes CASSQDSFGLHQFF. The J gene is TRBJ2-1, the V gene TRBV4-3; D is undetermined. The V and J ends lost 0 bases and 13 bases respectively, with 16 bases between them. Germline V gene data show CDR1 as LGHNA and CDR2 as YSLEER. This CDR3 has 14 amino acids.

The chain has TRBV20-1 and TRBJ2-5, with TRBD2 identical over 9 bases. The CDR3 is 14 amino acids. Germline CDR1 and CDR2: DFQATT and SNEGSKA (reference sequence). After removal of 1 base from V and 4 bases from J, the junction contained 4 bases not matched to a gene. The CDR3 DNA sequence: TGCAGTGCTAGAGGGGGACTAGCTAGAGAGACCCAGTACTTC. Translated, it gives CSARGGLARETQYF.

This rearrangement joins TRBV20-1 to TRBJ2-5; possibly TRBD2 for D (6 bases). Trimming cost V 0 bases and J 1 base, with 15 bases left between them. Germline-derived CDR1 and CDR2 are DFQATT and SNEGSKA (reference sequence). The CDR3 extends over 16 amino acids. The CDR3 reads CSARDPPRGTQETQYF. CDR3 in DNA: TGCAGTGCTAGAGATCCCCCCCGGGGGACCCAAGAGACCCAGTACTTC.

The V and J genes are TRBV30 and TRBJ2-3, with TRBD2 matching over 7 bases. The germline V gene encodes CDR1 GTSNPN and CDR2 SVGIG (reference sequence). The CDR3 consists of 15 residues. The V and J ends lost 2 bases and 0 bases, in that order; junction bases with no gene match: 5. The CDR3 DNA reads TGTGCCTGGAGTCGCCTAGCGGAGAGCACAGATACGCAGTATTTT. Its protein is CAWSRLAESTDTQYF.

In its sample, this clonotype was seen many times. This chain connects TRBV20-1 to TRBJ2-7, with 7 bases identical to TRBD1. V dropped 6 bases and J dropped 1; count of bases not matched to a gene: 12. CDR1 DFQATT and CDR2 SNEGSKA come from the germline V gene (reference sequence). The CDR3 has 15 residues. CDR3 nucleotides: TGCAGTGCGGAACACCCGGGACAGCTGTCCTACGAGCAGTACTTC. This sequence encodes CSAEHPGQLSYEQYF.

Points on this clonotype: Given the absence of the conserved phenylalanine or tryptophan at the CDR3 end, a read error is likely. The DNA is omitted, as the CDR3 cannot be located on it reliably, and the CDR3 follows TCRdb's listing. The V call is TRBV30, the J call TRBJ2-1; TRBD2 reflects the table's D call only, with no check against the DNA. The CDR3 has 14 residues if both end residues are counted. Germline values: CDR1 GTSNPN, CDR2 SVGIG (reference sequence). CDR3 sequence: CACFPGLAGGPLSL.

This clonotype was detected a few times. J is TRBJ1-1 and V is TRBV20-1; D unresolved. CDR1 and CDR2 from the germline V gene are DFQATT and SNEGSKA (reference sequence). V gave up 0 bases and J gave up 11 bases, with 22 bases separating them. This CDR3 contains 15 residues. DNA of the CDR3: TGCAGTGCTAGAGATCTCCCGGAGGCCCCTTACGCGGCTTTCTTT. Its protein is CSARDLPEAPYAAFF.

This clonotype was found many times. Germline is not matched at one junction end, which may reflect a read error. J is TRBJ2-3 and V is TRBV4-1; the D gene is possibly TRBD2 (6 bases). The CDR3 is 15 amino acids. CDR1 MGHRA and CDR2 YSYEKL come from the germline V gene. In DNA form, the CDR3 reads TGCGCCAGCAGCGAAGATGGCGGGACCGCAGATACGCAGTATTTT. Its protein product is CASSEDGGTADTQYF.

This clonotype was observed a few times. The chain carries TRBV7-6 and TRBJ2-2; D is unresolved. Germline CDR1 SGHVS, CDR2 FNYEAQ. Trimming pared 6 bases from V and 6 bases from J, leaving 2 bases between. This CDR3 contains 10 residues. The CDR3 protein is CASSPGELFF. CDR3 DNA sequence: TGTGCCAGCAGTCCCGGGGAGCTGTTTTTT.